This T cell receptor (beta chain) derives from a study of T cell responses to AZD1222 COVID-19 vaccine (dated by TCRdb to about 2021). Background for the entire study: A total of 230 to 250 trial participants underwent TCR sequencing, of whom about 210 received two doses of AZD1222 and around 25 received two doses of the MenACWY control vaccine. Trial participants were enrolled by age into 18-55, 56-69 and 70-plus year subgroups, with roughly 150, 30 and 60 TCR-sequenced participants respectively.

From its cysteine to its phenylalanine, the CDR3 spans 14 amino acids. The CDR3 DNA has 42 bases and is translated from base 1. The germline V gene (reference sequence) sets CDR1 to SGHAT and CDR2 to FQDESV. V is clipped by 0 bases and J by 1 base, and the sequence between their germline boundaries is 5 bases long. Points the paper makes about the study in general: Spike-specific TCR breadth and depth rose significantly after two AZD1222 doses compared with day 0 and with MenACWY recipients. Conclusions about previously exposed vaccinees are limited, since just six AZD1222 recipients were seropositive for SARS-CoV-2 at baseline. Participants were mostly white British, with more females than males. The authors suggested clonal diversity may have been underestimated. Epitopes outside the regions mutated in the B.1.351 and B.1.1.7 variants were reportedly recognized by nearly half of the unique spike-specific TCRs. In the small 56-69-year group, the increase in depth fell short of significance, most likely because of low power. Because no day 14 peak-response samples were available, the repertoires could be characterized only after the peak T cell response. Vaccine-associated CD4 TCRs spanned the whole spike protein, with dominant responses in regions 160-218 and 743-854.

The CDR3 regions of human TCRbeta chains were subjected to immunosequencing. As for the original processing: Repertoire TCRs were checked for matches against a reference library of SARS-CoV-2-specific TCRs that had been generated using the MIRA antigen-specificity platform. Breadth was defined as the fraction of unique TCRs that were SARS-CoV-2-associated, and depth was defined as the fraction of total T cells that were SARS-CoV-2-associated. Using the MIRA data, every spike-specific TCR was mapped to the spike region that the TCR reacted to and assigned to either a CD4 or a CD8 class. Log10-transformed breadth and depth values were compared by one-way ANOVA with Sidak's multiple comparisons tests. This immuneACCESS table, as held by TCRdb, lists in-frame sequences with V and J called but not all clones. Of the missing ones, under half trace to an unresolved V gene in checked studies; the others have no known cause. That table is the source of V, J and clone size, and D and trimming were worked out from the DNA. Here the sample has some 150,000 clones; roughly four fifths occur a single time. The ten largest clones capture about 3.8% of the sample.

The sample's time point label, in plain terms: baseline before first vaccination. Interpreted using the paper, the treatment or condition label stands for: meningococcal conjugate vaccine given as trial control. The vaccinee samples were drawn from two UK trials, COV001 and COV002, one of which was a single-blind randomized controlled phase 2/3 trial testing AZD1222 (ChAdOx1 nCoV-19) in healthy adults. Trial participant PBMC samples were collected at day 0 and day 28 after the second dose for TCRbeta chain sequencing. Of note for this clone: No cognate antigen has been identified for it. No clone much larger than this one lies a single base away; base qualities are absent.

This sequence originates from an adult in good health. Recombination joined TRBV11-1 with TRBJ2-3; a confident D gene designation cannot be given. The input for sequencing was peripheral blood, taken on day 0 of MenACWY control vaccination. The CDR3 in this case is CASSLATGTDTQYF. The base sequence is TGTGCCAGCAGCTTAGCCACAGGCACAGATACGCAGTATTTT. The variable domain in full, with residues beyond the CDR3 obtained from the reference TRBV11-1 and TRBJ2-3 genes, is EAEVAQSPRYKITEKSQAVAFWCDPISGHATLYWYRQILGQGPELLVQFQDESVVDDSQLPKDRFSAERLKGVDSTLKIQPAELGDSAMYLCASSLATGTDTQYFGPGTRLTVL.